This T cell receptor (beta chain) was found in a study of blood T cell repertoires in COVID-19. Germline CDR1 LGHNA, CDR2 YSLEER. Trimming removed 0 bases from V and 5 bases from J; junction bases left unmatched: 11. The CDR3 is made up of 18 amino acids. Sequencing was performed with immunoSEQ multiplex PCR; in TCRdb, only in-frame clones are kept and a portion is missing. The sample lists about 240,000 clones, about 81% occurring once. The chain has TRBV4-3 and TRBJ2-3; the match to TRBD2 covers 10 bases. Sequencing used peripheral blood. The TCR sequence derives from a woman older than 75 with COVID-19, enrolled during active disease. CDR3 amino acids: CASSQDHVRSGRVDTQYF. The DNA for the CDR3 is TGCGCCAGCAGCCAAGATCACGTCCGGAGCGGGAGGGTAGATACGCAGTATTTT.